The T cell receptor (beta chain) described here comes from a study of blood T cell repertoires in COVID-19. For the study at large: T cells, B-cell-depleted T cells, or PBMCs supplied cDNA or gDNA.

Method: immunoSEQ multiplex PCR; TCRdb's copy keeps in-frame clones and lacks some. This table holds 80,000 to 95,000 clones, around three quarters found once. In this sample, this clone turned up once. The CDR3 length is 15 residues. The J segment lost 0 bases and the V segment lost 6 bases, leaving 5 bases of the junction unmatched. Germline CDR1 reads MNHEY; CDR2 reads SVGAGI. This clonotype was sampled from a woman older than 75 with active or convalescent COVID-19. The sequenced sample was peripheral blood. The chain combines TRBV6-5 with TRBJ2-3; 8 nucleotides align to TRBD1. CDR3 region: CASRGQGLSTDTQYF. CDR3 bases: TGTGCCAGCAGAGGACAGGGCCTTAGCACAGATACGCAGTATTTT.